A single sample is the source of the 29 T cell receptor beta chains below, sequenced in a study of cytomegalovirus exposure and HLA in healthy donors. The table came from immunoSEQ multiplex PCR; TCRdb's copy has only in-frame clones and leaves some out. The sample has around 300,000 clones, around 85% seen once. Sequenced material: PBMCs. The source is a young woman in good health and CMV-seronegative.

Only a few counts were recorded for this clone. The genes are TRBV25-1 and TRBJ1-2; D is undetermined. Germline CDR1 reads MGHDK; CDR2 reads SYGVNS. The length of the CDR3 is 11 residues. The ends were cut back, 4 bases at V and 5 bases at J, with 5 bases in the middle. The CDR3 sequence is CASSGGYGYTF. CDR3 DNA: TGTGCCAGCAGTGGAGGGTATGGCTACACCTTC.

The chain uses TRBV4-3 and TRBJ2-5, with D maybe TRBD1 (5 bases). This CDR3 region has 15 residues. The V gene's germline CDR1 is LGHNA and CDR2 YSLEER. V was cut by 1 base and J by 5 bases, with 14 bases left in between. The CDR3 sequence: CASSQGGLDLETQYF. The CDR3 coding sequence is TGCGCCAGCAGCCAAGGGGGCCTAGACCTCGAGACCCAGTACTTC.

This chain connects TRBV6-5 to TRBJ1-5, with D hard to call. The CDR3 totals 12 residues. V was trimmed by 2 bases and J by 7 bases, leaving 6 bases between them. CDR1 MNHEY and CDR2 SVGAGI come from the germline V gene. CDR3: CASSYAGQPQHF. The CDR3, as DNA: TGTGCCAGCAGTTACGCGGGACAGCCCCAGCATTTT.

The chain employs TRBV7-8 and TRBJ1-1; D is unclear. Trimming took 1 base from V and 5 from J, leaving 14 bases between them. Germline assignment: CDR1 SGHVS and CDR2 FQNEAQ. The CDR3 consists of 15 residues. The CDR3 is CASSLGRRLGTEAFF. The CDR3 bases are TGTGCCAGCAGCTTAGGGAGGAGGCTGGGGACTGAAGCTTTCTTT.

V and J are TRBV7-2 and TRBJ2-7; 7 nucleotides agree with TRBD1. J gave up 1 base and V 4 bases, and 4 bases lay outside the gene matches. Germline CDR1 and CDR2: SGHTA and FQGNSA. There are 14 residues in the CDR3. The CDR3 sequence is CASSSDRRSYEQYF. As DNA, the CDR3 is TGTGCCAGCAGCTCGGACAGGAGATCCTACGAGCAGTACTTC.

This clone came up a few times. The rearrangement links TRBV2 to TRBJ1-5; D possibly corresponds to TRBD1 (6 bases). Trimming took off 4 bases at V and 2 bases at J, with 12 bases between the two ends. The length of the CDR3 is 15 residues. The germline V gene encodes CDR1 SNHLY and CDR2 FYNNEI. The CDR3 loop reads CASSGYRAGNQPQHF. The CDR3 DNA follows: TGTGCCAGCAGTGGGTACAGGGCGGGCAATCAGCCCCAGCATTTT.

The chain has TRBV5-6 and TRBJ2-1; the match to TRBD1 covers 9 bases. V shed 3 bases, J shed 1 base, and the junction held 2 bases outside the gene matches. Germline CDR1 and CDR2: SGHDT and YYEEEE. The CDR3 loop spans 15 amino acids. CDR3 nucleotide sequence: TGTGCCAGCAGCTGGGGACAGGGTTCCTACAATGAGCAGTTCTTC. Translating gives CASSWGQGSYNEQFF.

The rearrangement links TRBV5-1 to TRBJ2-1; no firm D call. The germline CDR1 and CDR2 sequences are SGHRS and YFSETQ. This CDR3 has 16 amino acids. Trimming removed 0 bases at V and 4 bases at J, with 14 bases between. Written as DNA, the CDR3 is TGCGCCAGCAGCTTGGGCCCTGGCTCTAGTTACAATGAGCAGTTCTTC. Translated: CASSLGPGSSYNEQFF.

The chain has TRBV6-5 and TRBJ1-4; TRBD1 matches 8 bases. This CDR3 is built from 14 residues. Germline CDR1 and CDR2: MNHEY and SVGAGI. The V segment lost 5 bases and the J segment 5 bases; nucleotides outside the gene matches: 4. DNA of the CDR3: TGTGCCAGCAGTCGGGACAGGTTAAATGAAAAACTGTTTTTT. Its protein is CASSRDRLNEKLFF.

This clone was seen just once. The chain recombines TRBV30 with TRBJ1-2; D may be TRBD1 (6 bases). V was trimmed by 1 base and J by 6 bases, leaving 12 bases between them. CDR1 GTSNPN and CDR2 SVGIG come from the germline V gene (reference sequence). This CDR3 region has 13 residues. The DNA for the CDR3 is TGTGCCTGGAGTGGCACAGGGAGGGATGGCTACACCTTC. It specifies CAWSGTGRDGYTF.

The chain employs TRBV6-5 and TRBJ1-6; possibly TRBD1 for D (5 bases). Germline V gives CDR1 MNHEY, CDR2 SVGAGI. V lost 2 bases and J lost 5, with 13 bases in between. This CDR3 is built from 16 residues. CDR3: CASSYLGEDDNSPLHF. CDR3 sequence (DNA): TGTGCCAGCAGTTACCTAGGGGAAGACGATAATTCACCCCTCCACTTT.

The chain is built from TRBV7-6 and TRBJ1-1, with 9 bases lining up with TRBD1. The germline gives CDR1 SGHVS, CDR2 FNYEAQ. Germline trimming cut 5 bases from V and 3 bases from J; bases unmatched to any gene: 4. The CDR3 sequence is 14 residues long. In nucleotides, the CDR3 is TGTGCCAGCAGCCCACAGGGGGCCGACACTGAAGCTTTCTTT. Translated, it gives CASSPQGADTEAFF.

This clone was found once. The junction differs from germline at one of its ends, possibly a read error. CDR3 residues: CASSPEGGTNTGELFF. The CDR3 DNA follows: TGTGCTAGCAGCCCTGAAGGGGGCACGAACACCGGGGAGCTGTTTTTT. This chain connects TRBV7-7 to TRBJ2-2, with 7 bases fitting TRBD1. From germline, CDR1 is SSHAT and CDR2 FNYEAQ (reference sequence). The CDR3 is made up of 16 amino acids.

The chain recombines TRBV19 with TRBJ1-2, with TRBD1 identical over 7 bases. The CDR3 contains 13 residues. Germline trimming cut 4 bases from V and 4 bases from J; bases unmatched to any gene: 3. Germline-derived CDR1 and CDR2 are LNHDA and SQIVND (reference sequence). The CDR3 bases are TGTGCCAGTAGTACCTCAGGGGGCTATGGCTACACCTTC. The encoded protein is CASSTSGGYGYTF.

V is TRBV4-2 and J is TRBJ2-1, with 8 bases matching TRBD2. V lost 4 bases and J lost 1; bases outside the gene matches: 3. Per germline, CDR1 LGHNA and CDR2 YNFKEQ. The length of the CDR3 is 15 residues. The CDR3 nucleotides read TGTGCCAGCAGCCCCCAGCGGGAGTCCTACAATGAGCAGTTCTTC. Translation gives CASSPQRESYNEQFF.

This clone has only a few counts. The V call is TRBV7-8, the J call TRBJ2-4; the D gene is possibly TRBD2 (5 bases). The CDR3 is 14 residues long. Germline CDR1 is SGHVS and CDR2 is FQNEAQ. Trimming pared 4 bases from V and 7 bases from J, leaving 14 bases between. The CDR3 coding sequence is TGTGCCAGCAGCTCCGGAGGACGCGGGAACATTCAGTACTTC. Protein product: CASSSGGRGNIQYF.

This clone was recorded once. This rearrangement joins TRBV5-1 to TRBJ1-5, with D uncertain. Germline CDR1 SGHRS, CDR2 YFSETQ. The CDR3 totals 15 residues. V lost 0 bases to trimming and J lost 10 bases, with 17 bases between them. The CDR3 bases are TGCGCCAGCAGCTTGGCCGTGCCTACTAATGTCCCCCAGCATTTT. Translated: CASSLAVPTNVPQHF.

This sequence joins TRBV15 and TRBJ2-5, with 13 bases aligning to TRBD2. Germline V gene data show CDR1 as LNHNV and CDR2 as YYDKDF (reference sequence). CDR3 length: 20 residues. J lost 5 bases, V lost 0 bases, and 15 bases had no gene match. The CDR3 DNA reads TGTGCCACCAGCAGAGATTACGCACTAGCGGGGGGGACCTCAGGGGAGACCCAGTACTTC. Protein sequence: CATSRDYALAGGTSGETQYF.

This rearrangement joins TRBV6-5 to TRBJ2-5; a weak D match, TRBD1 (6 bases). CDR3 size: 14 residues. The germline V gene encodes CDR1 MNHEY and CDR2 SVGAGI. The germline V and J ends were trimmed by 6 bases and 3 bases, with 14 bases remaining between them. CDR3 sequence (DNA): TGTGCCAGCAGCCCTGAGAACAGGGAAGAGACCCAGTACTTC. It translates to CASSPENREETQYF.

The V call is TRBV27, the J call TRBJ1-5, with TRBD1 identical over 7 bases. Looked up from germline, CDR1 is MNHEY and CDR2 is SMNVEV (reference sequence). After removal of 6 bases from V and 7 bases from J, the junction contained 9 bases not matched to a gene. CDR3 size: 14 residues. CDR3 amino acids: CASSDRQGRQPQHF. DNA for the CDR3: TGTGCCAGCAGCGATAGACAGGGCAGACAGCCCCAGCATTTT.

The chain is built from TRBV7-9 and TRBJ2-7, with TRBD2 identical over 7 bases. The CDR3 covers 14 residues. Germline CDR1 reads SEHNR; CDR2 reads FQNEAQ (reference sequence). J was trimmed by 5 bases and V by 3 bases; bases with no gene match: 7. The CDR3: CASSFFGGSDEQYF. The CDR3 DNA reads TGTGCCAGCAGCTTCTTTGGCGGGAGCGACGAGCAGTACTTC. The full variable domain, in which reference TRBV7-9 and TRBJ2-7 provide the parts outside the CDR3, is DTGVSQNPRHKITKRGQNVTFRCDPISEHNRLYWYRQTLGQGPEFLTYFQNEAQLEKSRLLSDRFSAERPKGSFSTLEIQRTEQGDSAMYLCASSFFGGSDEQYFGPGTRLTVT.

Comments on this clone: At the DNA level, this CDR3 is encoded by other sequences in the same sample as well. This sequence joins TRBV7-6 and TRBJ1-3; D not certain. Between the trimmed V and J ends, which lost 2 bases and 0 bases, there was a span of 8 bases. The CDR3 totals 15 residues. Germline V gives CDR1 SGHVS, CDR2 FNYEAQ. The CDR3 sequence: CASSLSGSSGNTIYF. CDR3 nucleotide sequence: TGTGCCAGCAGCTTAAGTGGGAGCTCTGGAAACACCATATATTTT.

This chain connects TRBV6-5 to TRBJ1-3; TRBD1 is a possible D gene (5 bases). Trimming pared 0 bases from V and 2 bases from J, leaving 11 bases between. The V gene's germline CDR1 is MNHEY and CDR2 SVGAGI. The CDR3 totals 16 residues. DNA for the CDR3: TGTGCCAGCAGTTACTCGAAGGACATCACTGGAAACACCATATATTTT. Translation: CASSYSKDITGNTIYF.

J is TRBJ2-4 and V is TRBV2; 7 bases map to TRBD1. This CDR3 comprises 14 residues. CDR1 is SNHLY, CDR2 FYNNEI, per germline. Trimming removed 6 bases from V and 2 bases from J; junction bases left unmatched: 4. The CDR3 nucleotides are TGTGCCAGCAGGACAGGGTTTTCCAAAAACATTCAGTACTTC. The encoded protein is CASRTGFSKNIQYF.

The chain joins TRBV5-1 to TRBJ2-7; 14 nucleotides match TRBD2. The CDR3 length is 17 residues. Looked up from germline, CDR1 is SGHRS and CDR2 is YFSETQ. Losses at the gene ends were 3 bases for V and 1 base for J; bases not matched to a gene: 6. The CDR3 here is CASSSGLAGGASYEQYF. The DNA for the CDR3 is TGCGCCAGCAGCTCTGGACTAGCGGGGGGCGCTTCCTACGAGCAGTACTTC.

This chain uses TRBV5-1 with TRBJ2-7; 11 bases match TRBD2. The CDR3 runs to 16 residues. Trimming took 2 bases from V and 3 from J; bases not matched to a gene: 7. CDR1 and CDR2 (germline): SGHRS, YFSETQ. CDR3 loop: CASSLPPGTSGYEQYF. The CDR3 nucleotides read TGCGCCAGCAGCTTACCCCCCGGGACTAGCGGCTACGAGCAGTACTTC.

The genes are TRBV6-1 and TRBJ1-1, with D possibly matching TRBD1 (5 bases). The CDR3 is 14 amino acids. Germline CDR1 and CDR2: MNHNS and SASEGT. The V and J ends lost 0 bases and 7 bases respectively, with 12 bases between them. Here the CDR3 DNA reads TGTGCCAGCAGTGAAGCCGGAGACAGAGGTGAAGCTTTCTTT. It is translated as CASSEAGDRGEAFF.

For this clone: The sample holds other DNA sequences that translate to the same CDR3. Here the CDR3 DNA reads TGCGCCAGCAGCTTGACAGGGAACTCCTACGAGCAGTACTTC. Amino acids: CASSLTGNSYEQYF. The chain carries TRBV5-1 and TRBJ2-7, with D maybe TRBD1 (6 bases). Trimming pared 1 base from V and 0 bases from J, leaving 8 bases between. This CDR3 has 14 residues. Germline V gene sequence: CDR1 SGHRS, CDR2 YFSETQ.

The CDR3 nucleotides read TGTGCCAGCAGCTTGGTCGGAGCCGCCGAATCTTTCTTT. It yields the protein CASSLVGAAESFF. The rearrangement uses TRBV5-6 and TRBJ1-1; no reliable D call. The CDR3 extends over 13 amino acids. V lost 0 bases and J lost 12, with 15 bases in between. Germline CDR1 is SGHDT and CDR2 is YYEEEE.